This TCR beta chain was sequenced during a study of T cells in Graves' hyperthyroidism and ophthalmopathy. This clonotype was detected many times. Authors of the study amplified TCR beta CDR3 regions from RNA transcripts. TCR CDR3 regions were first amplified by RT-PCR with HTBI primers. MiXCR, run by TCRdb on the multiplex PCR reads, gives a single entry per CDR3 protein. This sample yields nearly 250,000 distinct CDR3 sequences, of which over 15% are seen a single time; around 28% belongs to the top ten. CDR3 length: 18 amino acids. V was trimmed by 3 bases and J by 2 bases, leaving 20 bases between them. Patients were excluded because of uncontrolled infection, other autoimmune disease, pregnancy or lactation.

V gene TRBV12-3 or TRBV12-4 combines with J gene TRBJ1-5; D might be TRBD1 (5 bases). This clonotype was sampled from a woman aged 18-29 years with Graves' ophthalmopathy. Sequenced sample: blood. CDR3 in DNA: TGTGCCAGCAGTTTTGGTTCCCTGGCAGGGTTGGGCAATCAGCCCCAGCATTTT. It codes for CASSFGSLAGLGNQPQHF.